This TCR beta chain came from a study of T cell clones after liver transplantation. Clones were read by immunoSEQ multiplex PCR, and TCRdb kept only the in-frame ones, dropping some. The sample shows 75,000 to 85,000 clones, 83% of them seen only once. CDR1 is MNHNS, CDR2 SASEGT, per germline. V trimming: 6 bases; J trimming: 2 bases; junction bases outside the gene matches: 6. The CDR3 totals 15 residues. This clone was seen a few times. The chain has TRBV6-1 and TRBJ2-3; 9 bases are shared with TRBD1. The source of this sequence is a human patient who received a liver transplant. Some T cells here may be from the graft donor. Sequences were derived from CD4+ T cells from blood, sampled at the 22-month timepoint. The CDR3 protein is CASRRGQGYTDTQYF. The DNA of the CDR3 is TGTGCCAGCAGGCGGGGACAGGGATACACAGATACGCAGTATTTT.